This T cell receptor (beta chain) originates from a study of cytomegalovirus exposure and HLA in healthy donors (dated by TCRdb to about 2017). Regarding the study in general: According to an earlier analysis of a few hundred of the donors, 150 million to 200 million T cells yielded approximately 120 million unique TCR beta sequences and approximately 300 Gb of sequence data. Because of strong linkage in the cohort, a handful of DR-DQ haplotypes were treated as single units for association and clustering. Typing coverage varied by locus: about 620-630 donors for A, B, C, DRB1 and DQB1; approximately 500 for DQA1; more than 600 for DPA1; 450 to 480 for DPB1. The T cell repertoires of about 700 subjects were profiled by immunosequencing and related to cytomegalovirus serostatus. The later analysis used no new phenotypic data to find candidate immune exposures, relying instead on TCR beta sequences and their occurrence across donors. The study combined high-throughput TCR immunosequencing, statistical association of individual TCRs with disease status, and machine learning to predict cytomegalovirus infection status. Donor age, sex, ethnicity and CMV serostatus were compiled alongside the repertoire data. An early release covering about 600 HLA-typed donors comprised about 300 gigabases of sequencing data and roughly 85 million unique TCR sequences. To study patterns of TCR occurrence, a later analysis re-analyzed previously published TCR beta repertoires from 700 or so donors and added high-resolution HLA genotyping. Among the roughly 400 genotyped donors, about 83% belonged to the genetic ancestry cluster associated with self-reported Caucasian donors. An earlier analysis of approximately 500 of the donors applied high-throughput TCR beta sequencing to assess whether each TCR beta V gene segment acted as functional or pseudogenic. The study aimed to test whether signatures of past pathogen exposure could be identified by cataloging public T cell receptors. Among roughly 400 genotyped donors of the cohort, an average of roughly 230,000 unique TCR beta nucleotide sequences was sequenced per donor, of which about 20% were non-productive. In addition to the first cohort of 666 subjects, a separate validation cohort of approximately 130 different subjects was used. A later genetic analysis used genome-wide SNP genotypes for about 65% of the 666 donors, treating that subset as a discovery cohort. All discovery cohort repertoires had been generated using a single sequencing platform. Both class I and class II loci were covered by HLA typing, at four-digit resolution. Paper-wide results and their limitations: Broadly in line with IMGT annotations, most TCR beta V segments showed up in productive rearrangements about 87% or about 30% of the time in an earlier analysis of 587 of the donors. A later analysis associated about 16,000 TCR beta sequences with specific HLA alleles at a false discovery rate of 0.05. Linkage disequilibrium might explain the correlated functional status among segregating V segments, but an unknown experimental factor could not be ruled out. A later analysis reported that several top co-occurrence clusters appeared linked to parvovirus B19, influenza, CMV and Epstein-Barr virus. In a later analysis, the rate of TCR association differed among HLA loci, with DRB1 alleles having the most associated TCRs and HLA-C alleles having the fewest. Because the 87-base-pair reads could not distinguish some IMGT-functional V segments, including TRBV6-2 and TRBV6-3, those segments were excluded. Compared with the approximately 700-donor mean, donors in an Asian-associated ancestry cluster had fewer N-insertions in productive TCRs, according to a later genetic analysis. Most CMV-associated TCR beta chains appeared to be HLA-restricted in a later analysis, and the HLA associations seemed to be driven largely by CMV exposure. Immune exposure information for the cohort was limited to CMV serostatus. This cohort had only TCR beta chains sequenced, and the lack of alpha or paired-chain data limited which features could be detected. The authors suggested that the approach could potentially be extended to other disease states and immunological phenotypes. HLA typing was unavailable for some donors at each locus, so association tests used only the typed subset. The earlier analysis of 587 of the donors excluded around 17 rarely observed V segments, including chromosome 9 orphons, because counts were too low. A group of highly shared sequence variants was considered likely to be a technical artifact of the sequencing pipeline. A few of the identified cytomegalovirus-associated TCR beta chains were confirmed in vitro to be specific for cytomegalovirus antigens. The classifier was reported to diagnose cytomegalovirus status with high specificity and sensitivity in both the original cohort and the validation cohort. When HLA alleles, especially DR and DQ, strongly co-occurred, TCR associations were difficult to assign to individual alleles. A further reported finding was that TCR beta sequences accurately predicted the HLA-A and HLA-B alleles for most subjects in the first cohort. V-gene and J-gene trimming of TCR beta chains was associated with a missense DCLRE1C variant in a later genetic analysis, and the association was replicated in an independent cohort. While some public TCRs were present in many individuals, most TCR sequences turned up only very rarely across donors. A total of 150 to 200 TCR beta chains were listed by the study as associated with cytomegalovirus. In a later analysis, HLA-associated TCR beta chains showed more clonal expansion and lower generation probabilities than non-associated chains that were equally common. Roughly uniform sequencing depth across donors was assumed in presence/absence analyses, although this assumption may not hold.

The CDR3 contains 16 residues, cysteine and phenylalanine counted. Only CDR3 DNA is held: 48 bases, read in frame from base 1. CDR1 SEHNR and CDR2 FQNEAQ were looked up in the germline V gene (reference sequence). As concerns this clone: This clone's antigen is unknown. Its ends do not fully match the called genes, so a read error is possible.

The library was made by the immunoSEQ multiplex PCR assay. The multiplex PCR relied on a mix of 60 forward primers for TCR Vbeta segments and 13 reverse primers for TCR Jbeta segments. Amplification of the CDR3 region of rearranged TCR beta genes was performed with a multiplex PCR assay on genomic DNA. Amplified TCR beta libraries were sequenced as 87-base-pair reads on the Illumina HiSeq System. The source study handled its data this way. A later analysis tallied around 82 million unique TCR beta chains across the 666 repertoires, and about 12 million of those chains were shared by two or more donors. To remove PCR and sequencing errors, raw reads were error-corrected and collapsed into unique sequences using a nearest-neighbor algorithm that merged closely related sequences. To assign V, D and J gene segments, CDR3 sequences were aligned to IMGT reference sequences. Each retained sequence needed at least a six-nucleotide match to both a V gene segment and a J gene segment. A rearrangement was called productive if the CDR3 had no stop codons and remained in frame with V and J, and every other rearrangement was called non-productive. CDR3 was defined according to IMGT convention as the region running from the second conserved V-encoded cysteine to the conserved J-encoded phenylalanine. In an earlier analysis of around 540 of the donors, sequences lacking an unambiguous match to a single V gene segment were excluded. An earlier analysis of under 750 of the donors called V segments functional above 56.7% productive rearrangements and segregating when the between-donor standard deviation exceeded 5%. A statistical classification framework was built to diagnose cytomegalovirus status from the catalog of TCR beta chain sequences. In a later analysis, TCR nucleotide sequences were compared against IMGT/GENE-DB human TR gene sequences so that V and J genes could be assigned. A later analysis assigned CDR3 sequences and most-parsimonious VDJ recombination scenarios with the TCRdist pipeline. In a later analysis, every TCR beta chain was defined by the combination of its CDR3 amino acid sequence and its V-gene family, and reads without a unique V-gene family were dropped. In a later analysis, 450 to 600 highly shared, low-generation-probability nucleotide sequences were removed to address suspected cross-contamination and a sequencing artifact. In a later analysis, a clonal expansion index was calculated for each public chain from normalized within-repertoire ranks of inferred template counts. A later analysis computed generation probabilities with a VDJ recombination model fitted to out-of-frame rearrangements, and checked the results against IGoR. Hypergeometric tests were used in a later analysis to score TCR-TCR, TCR-HLA and TCR-CMV co-occurrence, with a repertoire-size bias correction applied to the TCR pairs. False discovery rates were estimated in a later analysis by permuting HLA or CMV assignments 20 times. In a later analysis, co-occurring TCRs were grouped using DBSCAN, and TCRdist sequence similarity was added for clustering within HLA-allele-positive subsets. Repertoires with fewer than 30,000 or more than 120,000 public chains were left out of co-occurrence clustering, as were about 5 repertoires with anomalous nucleotide sharing. Held by TCRdb, this immuneACCESS table contains in-frame sequences only and omits some clones. Under half of the omission traces to an unresolved V gene where checked; the cause of the rest is unknown. V and J calls and clone size come straight from that table; D and trimming were deduced from the DNA. This sample has 150,000 to 200,000 clones in its table, and approximately 84% of those were observed once. 4.8% of the sample is taken by the ten largest.

In total, more than 500 healthy bone marrow donors made up the cohort. All cohort members were sampled while nominally healthy, although unrecorded immune exposures were likely present. The donor tested CMV seronegative, placing the donor among the 352 seronegative members of the cohort. A peripheral blood sample was collected from each donor, and TCR beta sequencing was performed on peripheral blood mononuclear cells. Genomic DNA was extracted from the blood cell samples with the Qiagen DNeasy Blood Extraction Kit. Recombination joined TRBV7-9 with TRBJ2-6; the D gene is unclear. The source of this sequence is a man aged 18 to 35 in good health and CMV-seronegative. Material for sequencing was PBMCs. The CDR3 in this case is CSSSPGNGPGANVLTF. The DNA is as follows: TGTTCCAGCAGCCCTGGTAATGGCCCTGGGGCCAACGTCCTGACTTTC.